The clone carrying this TCR beta chain was seen just once. Using immunoSEQ multiplex PCR, the repertoire was profiled, and TCRdb retains in-frame clones only, with some absent. The data show about 95,000 clones, about 95% seen once. The data were taken from a study of technical replicates of blood from several donors. CDR1 is MNHEY and CDR2 is SVGAGI in the germline V gene. The V gene lost 2 bases and the J gene lost 11 bases, with 24 bases spanning the gap. This CDR3 is 16 amino acids long. Sequenced material: T cells isolated from PBMCs. The sequence was obtained from a human donor in good health. The chain links TRBV6-5 to TRBJ1-1; D remains ambiguous. The DNA of the CDR3 is TGTGCCAGCAGTTACCAAGGGAACGGGCTACGGGAAAGGGCTTTCTTT. Residues: CASSYQGNGLRERAFF.